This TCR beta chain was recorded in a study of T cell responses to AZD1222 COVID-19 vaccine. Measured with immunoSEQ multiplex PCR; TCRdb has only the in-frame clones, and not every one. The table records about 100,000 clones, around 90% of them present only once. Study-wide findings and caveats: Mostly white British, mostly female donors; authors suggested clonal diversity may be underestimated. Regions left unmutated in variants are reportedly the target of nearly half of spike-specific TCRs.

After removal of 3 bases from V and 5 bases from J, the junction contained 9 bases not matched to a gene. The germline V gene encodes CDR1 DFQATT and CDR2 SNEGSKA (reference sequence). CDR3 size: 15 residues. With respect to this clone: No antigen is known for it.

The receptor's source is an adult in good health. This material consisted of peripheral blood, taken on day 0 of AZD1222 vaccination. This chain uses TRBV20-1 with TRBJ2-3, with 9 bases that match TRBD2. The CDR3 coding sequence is TGCAGTGCTAGTAGGGTAGCGGGGGCAATAGATACGCAGTATTTT. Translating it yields CSASRVAGAIDTQYF.